Below, one T cell receptor (beta chain) is given with its context. Antigen specificity is unknown. There are 15 residues in the CDR3. The J segment lost 2 bases and the V segment lost 8 bases, leaving 9 bases of the junction unmatched. CDR1 and CDR2 (germline): MNHEY, SVGAGI. Here immunoSEQ multiplex PCR was the method, and the copy in TCRdb shows in-frame clones only, minus some. The data contain about 110,000 clones, 86% of them seen just once; the ten biggest clones take up 3.3%. These data originate in a study of T cell responses to AZD1222 COVID-19 vaccine. The wider study: Recipients boosted at about 4 weeks or about 12 weeks are pooled. General study results and limits: Most donors were white British and more were female, and clonal diversity was possibly underestimated. Baseline testing showed seropositivity in only five or six AZD1222 recipients.

The starting material was peripheral blood, obtained on day 0 of AZD1222 vaccination. V usage is TRBV6-5 and J usage is TRBJ2-3; 8 nucleotides match TRBD2. The receptor's source is an adult in good health. In DNA, the CDR3 is TGTGCCAGCTCCTCGGGGGGGCGGGTCACAGATACGCAGTATTTT. Its protein product is CASSSGGRVTDTQYF.